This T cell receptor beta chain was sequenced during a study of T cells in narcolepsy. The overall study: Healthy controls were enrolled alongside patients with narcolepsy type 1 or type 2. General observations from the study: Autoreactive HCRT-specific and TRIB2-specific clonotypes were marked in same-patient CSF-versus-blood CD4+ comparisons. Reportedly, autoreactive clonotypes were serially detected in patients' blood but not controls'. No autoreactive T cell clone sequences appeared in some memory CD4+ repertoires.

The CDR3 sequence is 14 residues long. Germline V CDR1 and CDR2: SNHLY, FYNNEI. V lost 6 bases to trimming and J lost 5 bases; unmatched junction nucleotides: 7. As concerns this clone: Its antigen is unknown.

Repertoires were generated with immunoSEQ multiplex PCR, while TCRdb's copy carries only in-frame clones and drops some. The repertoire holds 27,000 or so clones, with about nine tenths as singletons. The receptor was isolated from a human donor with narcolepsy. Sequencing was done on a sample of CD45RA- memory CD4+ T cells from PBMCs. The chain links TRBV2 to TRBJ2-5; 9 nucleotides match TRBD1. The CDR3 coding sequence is TGTGCCAGCAGCCTGGACAGGGGTATGGAGACCCAGTACTTC. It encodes CASSLDRGMETQYF.